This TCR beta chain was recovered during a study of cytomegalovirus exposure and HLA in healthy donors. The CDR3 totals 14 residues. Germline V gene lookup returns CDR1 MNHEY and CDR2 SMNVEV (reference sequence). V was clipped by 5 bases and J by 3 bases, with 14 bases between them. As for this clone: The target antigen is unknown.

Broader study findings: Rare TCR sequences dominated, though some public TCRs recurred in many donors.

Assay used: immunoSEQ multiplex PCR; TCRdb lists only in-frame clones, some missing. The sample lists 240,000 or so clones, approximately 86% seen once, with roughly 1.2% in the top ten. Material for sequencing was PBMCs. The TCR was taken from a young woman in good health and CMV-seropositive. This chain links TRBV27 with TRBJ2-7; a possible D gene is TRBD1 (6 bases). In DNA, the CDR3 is TGTGCCAGCAGTAACCGAACAGGGTTCTACGAGCAGTACTTC. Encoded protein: CASSNRTGFYEQYF.